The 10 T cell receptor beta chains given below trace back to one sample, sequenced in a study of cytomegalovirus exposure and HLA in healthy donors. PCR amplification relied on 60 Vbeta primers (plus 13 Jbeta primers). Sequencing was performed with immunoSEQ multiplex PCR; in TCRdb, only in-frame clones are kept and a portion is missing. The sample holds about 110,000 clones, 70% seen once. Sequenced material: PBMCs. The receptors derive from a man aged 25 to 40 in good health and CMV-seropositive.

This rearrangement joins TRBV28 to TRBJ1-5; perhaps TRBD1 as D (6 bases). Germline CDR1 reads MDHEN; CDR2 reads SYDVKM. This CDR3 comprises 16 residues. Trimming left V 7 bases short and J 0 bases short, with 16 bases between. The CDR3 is CASKEQGRYSNQPQHF. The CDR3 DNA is TGTGCCAGCAAGGAACAGGGACGTTATAGCAATCAGCCCCAGCATTTT.

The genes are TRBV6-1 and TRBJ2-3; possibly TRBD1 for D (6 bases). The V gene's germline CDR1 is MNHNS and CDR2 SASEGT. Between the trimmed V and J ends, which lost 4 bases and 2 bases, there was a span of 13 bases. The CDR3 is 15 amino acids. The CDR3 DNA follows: TGTGCCAGCAGTGGAGATGGGGGCCCCACAGATACGCAGTATTTT. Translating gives CASSGDGGPTDTQYF.

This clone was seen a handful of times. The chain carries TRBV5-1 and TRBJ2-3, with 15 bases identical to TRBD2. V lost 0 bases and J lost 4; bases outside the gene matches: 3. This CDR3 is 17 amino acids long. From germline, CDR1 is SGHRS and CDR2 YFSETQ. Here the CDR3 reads CASSLGTSGGASDTQYF. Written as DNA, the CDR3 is TGCGCCAGCAGCTTGGGGACTAGCGGGGGGGCCTCAGATACGCAGTATTTT.

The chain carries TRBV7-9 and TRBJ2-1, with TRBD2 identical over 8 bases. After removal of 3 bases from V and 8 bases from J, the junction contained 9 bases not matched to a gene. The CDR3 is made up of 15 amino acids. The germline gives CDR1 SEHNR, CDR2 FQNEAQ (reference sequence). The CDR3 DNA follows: TGTGCCAGCAGCTTTGGGATAGCGGGACGCGATGAGCAGTTCTTC. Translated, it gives CASSFGIAGRDEQFF.

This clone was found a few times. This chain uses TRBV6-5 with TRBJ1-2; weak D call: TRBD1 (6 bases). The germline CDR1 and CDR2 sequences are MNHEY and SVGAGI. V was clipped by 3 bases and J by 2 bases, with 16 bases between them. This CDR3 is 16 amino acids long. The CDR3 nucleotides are TGTGCCAGCAGTTATATAAGGGGGTATCCAAACTATGGCTACACCTTC. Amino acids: CASSYIRGYPNYGYTF.

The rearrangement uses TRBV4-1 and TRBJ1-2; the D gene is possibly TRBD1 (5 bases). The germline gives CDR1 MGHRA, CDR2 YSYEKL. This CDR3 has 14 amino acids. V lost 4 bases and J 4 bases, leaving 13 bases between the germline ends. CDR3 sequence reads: CASSLRVLGYGYTF. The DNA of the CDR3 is TGCGCCAGCAGCCTCAGGGTGCTAGGCTATGGCTACACCTTC.

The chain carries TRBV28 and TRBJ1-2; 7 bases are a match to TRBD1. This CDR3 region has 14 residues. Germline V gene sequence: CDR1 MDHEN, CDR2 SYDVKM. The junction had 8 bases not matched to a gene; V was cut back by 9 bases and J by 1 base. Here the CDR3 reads CASRGGGRNYGYTF. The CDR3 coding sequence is TGTGCCAGTCGAGGGGGCGGGCGTAACTATGGCTACACCTTC.

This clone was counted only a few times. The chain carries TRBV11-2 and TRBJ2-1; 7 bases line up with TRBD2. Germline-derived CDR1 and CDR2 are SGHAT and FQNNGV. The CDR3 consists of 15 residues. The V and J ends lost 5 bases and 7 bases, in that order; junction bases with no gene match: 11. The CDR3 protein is CASSQLGWGGNEQFF. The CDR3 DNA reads TGTGCCAGCAGCCAACTTGGGTGGGGGGGTAATGAGCAGTTCTTC.

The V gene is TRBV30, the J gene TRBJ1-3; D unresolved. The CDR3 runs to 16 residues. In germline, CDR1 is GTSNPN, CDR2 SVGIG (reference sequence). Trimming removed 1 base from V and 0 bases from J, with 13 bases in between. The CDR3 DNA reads TGTGCCTGGAGTGCGGGATCAGCCTCCTCTGGAAACACCATATATTTT. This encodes CAWSAGSASSGNTIYF.

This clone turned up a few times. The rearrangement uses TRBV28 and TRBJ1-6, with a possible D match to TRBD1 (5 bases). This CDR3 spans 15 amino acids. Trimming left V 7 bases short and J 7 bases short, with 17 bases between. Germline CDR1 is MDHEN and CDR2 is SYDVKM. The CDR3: CASKEQARVNSPLHF. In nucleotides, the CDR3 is TGTGCCAGCAAGGAACAGGCGCGAGTCAATTCACCCCTCCACTTT.